Reported below is one T cell receptor beta chain. TCRdb re-called the RT-PCR reads through MiXCR, storing one row per CDR3 protein. Of hundreds of thousands of distinct CDR3 sequences listed, 16% are singletons. Germline CDR1 reads MNHNS; CDR2 reads SASEGT. There are 13 residues in the CDR3. The trim removed 3 bases at V and 7 bases at J, leaving 4 bases unmatched. The sample belongs to a study of patients and donors after allogeneic stem cell transplantation. This TCR derives from a human donor who was either an allogeneic HSCT recipient or a stem cell or donor lymphocyte infusion donor (not recorded which). It is not recorded whose cells these are; they may come from a transplant donor. This chain uses TRBV6-1 with TRBJ1-2, with TRBD1 matching over 8 bases. The sample taken for sequencing was blood, either unsorted or a sorted T cell fraction (not recorded which). CDR3 residues: CASSEDRARGYTF. The CDR3 region has the DNA TGTGCCAGCAGTGAGGACAGGGCTCGTGGCTACACCTTC.